The 10 T cell receptor beta chains in this list originate from one sample, sequenced in a study of shared clonotypes between healthy human individuals. Profiling relied on immunoSEQ multiplex PCR, and the TCRdb table lists in-frame clones only, not all of them. The sample has around 440,000 clones, approximately 77% seen once. The material sequenced was PBMCs. All receptors come from a woman between 40 and 55 years old in good health. Some clones in this sample may be carry-over from other donors' samples.

This clone has just one count. V usage is TRBV18 and J usage is TRBJ1-2; D is unclear. The CDR3 spans 14 residues. Trimming took 2 bases from V and 0 from J, leaving 7 bases between them. Germline CDR1 and CDR2: KGHSH and LQKENI. Here the CDR3 DNA reads TGTGCCAGCTCACCAGGCGGCGCTAACTATGGCTACACCTTC. It codes for CASSPGGANYGYTF.

This clone is medium-sized (0.01 to 0.1%). The sample holds other DNA sequences that translate to the same CDR3. The chain is built from TRBV7-9 and TRBJ2-7, with 9 bases matching TRBD1. Germline V CDR1 and CDR2: SEHNR, FQNEAQ (reference sequence). The junction had 5 bases not matched to a gene; V was cut back by 5 bases and J by 6 bases. The CDR3 consists of 13 residues. CDR3 sequence reads: CASSRRQGGEQYF. The CDR3 DNA reads TGTGCCAGCAGCAGGAGACAGGGGGGCGAGCAGTACTTC.

This rearrangement joins TRBV5-1 to TRBJ2-3, with D possibly matching TRBD1 (6 bases). Per the germline V gene, CDR1 is SGHRS and CDR2 is YFSETQ. With 1 base removed from V and 3 bases from J, the gap between germline ends came to 6 bases. The CDR3 runs 13 residues. The CDR3 nucleotides are TGCGCCAGCAGCTTGACAGGGACAGATACGCAGTATTTT. Protein product: CASSLTGTDTQYF.

V is TRBV2 and J is TRBJ1-1; no definite D call. Trimming removed 4 bases at V and 0 bases at J, with 9 bases between. The CDR3 sequence is 14 residues long. Germline CDR1 reads SNHLY; CDR2 reads FYNNEI. The CDR3 sequence is CASSVLLMNTEAFF. CDR3 coding DNA: TGTGCCAGCAGTGTCCTGTTGATGAACACTGAAGCTTTCTTT.

The chain recombines TRBV5-4 with TRBJ1-1; 7 bases align to TRBD1. CDR3 length: 16 amino acids. Losses at the gene ends were 0 bases for V and 3 bases for J; bases not matched to a gene: 8. The germline V gene encodes CDR1 SGHNT and CDR2 YYREEE (reference sequence). DNA of the CDR3: TGTGCCAGCAGCTTGGCAGGGGGGGTGGCGGACACTGAAGCTTTCTTT. Residues: CASSLAGGVADTEAFF. The entire variable domain, with the rest obtained from reference TRBV5-4 and TRBJ1-1, is as follows: ETGVTQSPTHLIKTRGQQVTLRCSSQSGHNTVSWYQQALGQGPQFIFQYYREEENGRGNFPPRFSGLQFPNYSSELNVNALELDDSALYLCASSLAGGVADTEAFFGQGTRLTVV.

The chain recombines TRBV2 with TRBJ1-5, with TRBD1 identical over 7 bases. Germline CDR1 is SNHLY and CDR2 is FYNNEI. This CDR3 is 15 amino acids long. V lost 3 bases and J lost 2; bases outside the gene matches: 4. CDR3 nucleotides: TGTGCCAGCAGTGACAGGGGGTTAGGCAATCAGCCCCAGCATTTT. It is translated as CASSDRGLGNQPQHF.

This clone was picked up one time. This likely stems from a read error, as it lies one base from a far larger clone. Other DNA sequences in the same sample also yield this CDR3. The rearrangement uses TRBV11-2 and TRBJ2-3, with D possibly called TRBD1 or TRBD2 (5 bases each). The germline gives CDR1 SGHAT, CDR2 FQNNGV. The CDR3 loop spans 16 amino acids. The CDR3 region has the DNA TGTGCCAGCAGCCCGGGGCCCATTCGGAACACAGATACGCAATATTTT. Its protein product is CASSPGPIRNTDTQYF.

The V gene is TRBV27, the J gene TRBJ1-2; 9 bases fit TRBD1. Looked up from germline, CDR1 is MNHEY and CDR2 is SMNVEV (reference sequence). The ends lost 4 bases at V and 4 bases at J; junction bases unmatched: 13. The CDR3 has 17 amino acids. Here the CDR3 reads CASSSGTGLWASYGYTF. The CDR3 DNA reads as TGTGCCAGCAGTTCCGGGACAGGGCTATGGGCGAGCTATGGCTACACCTTC.

Of note for this clone: The junction departs from germline at one end; a sequencing error may be responsible. The gene calls are TRBV7-7 and TRBJ2-1, with TRBD2 as a possible D gene (5 bases). CDR3 length: 14 amino acids. Germline V gives CDR1 SSHAT, CDR2 FNYEAQ (reference sequence). CDR3 nucleotide sequence: TGTGCTAGCAGCTTAGCCCCGGGGATAAATGAGCAGTTCTTC. Translated, it gives CASSLAPGINEQFF.

V gene TRBV5-1 combines with J gene TRBJ2-5; TRBD1 or TRBD2 may be the D gene (6 bases each). The V gene lost 3 bases and the J gene lost 5 bases, with 17 bases spanning the gap. Germline V gene sequence: CDR1 SGHRS, CDR2 YFSETQ. There are 15 residues in the CDR3. The DNA for the CDR3 is TGCGCCAGCAGCTGGGGGCGGGGAACAGGGGAGACCCAGTACTTC. Amino acids: CASSWGRGTGETQYF.